The present T cell receptor (beta chain) was sequenced within a study of T cells in Graves' hyperthyroidism and ophthalmopathy. This CDR3 is built from 15 residues. Germline CDR1 reads SGHRS; CDR2 reads YFSETQ. V shed 0 bases and J shed 4 bases, with 14 bases lying between them. This clonotype occurred many times. RNA transcripts served as the template for amplifying TCR beta CDR3 regions. When the TCR CDR3 underwent first-round RT-PCR, the HTBI primer set was used. TCRdb re-called the multiplex PCR reads with MiXCR, one entry per CDR3 protein. The sample has 350,000 to 400,000 distinct CDR3 sequences, under 20% seen once.

V usage is TRBV5-1 and J usage is TRBJ2-7; tentatively, D is TRBD2 (6 bases). Sequenced input: blood. This clonotype was obtained from a young woman with Graves' hyperthyroidism. The CDR3 DNA reads TGCGCCAGCAGCTTGGATACGGGGACTCCATACGAGCAGTACTTC. Protein: CASSLDTGTPYEQYF.